The source of this T cell receptor (beta chain) is a study of CD8+ T cells in alopecia areata. RNA extraction and reverse transcription yielded cDNA as sequencing template. Using immunoSEQ multiplex PCR, the repertoire was profiled, and TCRdb retains in-frame clones only, with some absent. The sample lists 100,000 to 150,000 clones, roughly 50% occurring once. Lesional scalp punch biopsies and peripheral blood were collected from alopecia areata patients. Germline V gene sequence: CDR1 MGHRA, CDR2 YSYEKL. The CDR3 covers 15 residues. V dropped 2 bases and J dropped 0; count of bases not matched to a gene: 3.

Specimen: CD8+ T cells sorted from blood, collected at week 0. This TCR was sampled from a human donor with alopecia areata. This chain links TRBV4-1 with TRBJ2-7, with TRBD1 matching 8 bases. For the CDR3, the DNA is TGCGCCAGCAGCCAAAGGGGACAGGTCTCCTACGAGCAGTACTTC. Its protein is CASSQRGQVSYEQYF.